The next 9 T cell receptor beta chains were all read from a single sample in a study of T cell responses to AZD1222 COVID-19 vaccine. The repertoire was sequenced with immunoSEQ multiplex PCR; TCRdb's copy has only in-frame clones and lacks some. Counted here are 100,000 to 150,000 clones, around 87% occurring once; the ten biggest clones make up less than 11%. Sequencing used peripheral blood, obtained on day 0 of AZD1222 vaccination. The receptors originated from an adult in good health.

J is TRBJ1-1 and V is TRBV23-1; 11 bases align to TRBD1. TRBV23-1 is treated as an ORF (open reading frame) with a function not yet certain. CDR3 size: 13 residues. Trimming at V came to 8 bases and at J to 3 bases, leaving 2 bases not matched to a gene. CDR3 nucleotides: TGCGCCAGCCCGGGACAGGGGGACACTGAAGCTTTCTTT. The encoded protein is CASPGQGDTEAFF.

V and J are TRBV7-8 and TRBJ2-5, with no clear D. The CDR3 totals 17 residues. V was cut by 3 bases and J by 5 bases, with 22 bases left in between. The germline CDR1 and CDR2 sequences are SGHVS and FQNEAQ. The chain's CDR3 is CASSFTHRPGEVETQYF. The CDR3 DNA follows: TGTGCCAGCAGCTTCACCCACCGTCCCGGCGAGGTGGAGACCCAGTACTTC.

This clone occurred once. V usage is TRBV5-1 and J usage is TRBJ1-1; 10 bases align to TRBD1. V shed 0 bases and J 4 bases; nucleotides not matched to a gene: 3. The length of the CDR3 is 15 residues. CDR1 is SGHRS, CDR2 YFSETQ, per germline. This CDR3 is CASSLAGTGVTEAFF. As DNA, the CDR3 is TGCGCCAGCAGCTTGGCCGGGACAGGGGTCACTGAAGCTTTCTTT.

The genes are TRBV7-3 and TRBJ2-2, with TRBD1 identical over 9 bases. V shed 5 bases and J 7 bases; nucleotides not matched to a gene: 5. CDR1 and CDR2 (germline): SGHTA, FQGTGA. The CDR3 extends over 14 amino acids. Here the CDR3 DNA reads TGTGCCAGCAGCCGGGACAGGGCAAGCGGGGAGCTGTTTTTT. This gives the protein CASSRDRASGELFF.

The chain is built from TRBV7-8 and TRBJ2-7; D unresolved. The CDR3 contains 14 residues. CDR1 is SGHVS, CDR2 FQNEAQ, per germline. Trimming left V 3 bases short and J 7 bases short, with 16 bases between. In nucleotides, the CDR3 is TGTGCCAGCAGCTTTGCTAGGGTGCCTAGGGAGCAGTACTTC. Translated: CASSFARVPREQYF.

This clone appeared a single time. The chain joins TRBV2 to TRBJ2-7; the D is unclear. This CDR3 region has 12 residues. V lost 4 bases and J 1 base, leaving 5 bases between the germline ends. The V gene's germline CDR1 is SNHLY and CDR2 FYNNEI. The CDR3: CASSVESYEQYF. Here the CDR3 DNA reads TGTGCCAGCAGTGTAGAATCCTACGAGCAGTACTTC.

With respect to this clone: A junction end diverges from the germline sequence, so it may reflect a read error. The chain links TRBV6-1 to TRBJ2-7; tentatively, D is TRBD2 (6 bases). The germline V gene has CDR1 MNHNS and CDR2 SASEGT. The CDR3 sequence is 14 residues long. The CDR3 region is CASTERRALYGQYF. The CDR3, as DNA: TGTGCCAGCACTGAAAGGAGGGCCCTTTACGGGCAGTACTTC.

The CDR3 DNA follows: TGTGCCAGCAGTTATGGGGGCGAGGGCAATCAGCCCCAGCATTTT. Its translation is CASSYGGEGNQPQHF. The chain recombines TRBV6-5 with TRBJ1-5; possibly TRBD1 for D (6 bases). The CDR3 contains 15 residues. The V gene's germline CDR1 is MNHEY and CDR2 SVGAGI. The V gene lost 3 bases and the J gene lost 2 bases, with 11 bases spanning the gap.

This clone showed up just a few times. The chain is built from TRBV2 and TRBJ1-1; no clear D gene. The V gene lost 6 bases and the J gene lost 0 bases, with 8 bases spanning the gap. This CDR3 comprises 13 residues. The germline gives CDR1 SNHLY, CDR2 FYNNEI. This CDR3 is CASRSDMNTEAFF. The CDR3 bases are TGTGCCAGCAGATCAGATATGAACACTGAAGCTTTCTTT.